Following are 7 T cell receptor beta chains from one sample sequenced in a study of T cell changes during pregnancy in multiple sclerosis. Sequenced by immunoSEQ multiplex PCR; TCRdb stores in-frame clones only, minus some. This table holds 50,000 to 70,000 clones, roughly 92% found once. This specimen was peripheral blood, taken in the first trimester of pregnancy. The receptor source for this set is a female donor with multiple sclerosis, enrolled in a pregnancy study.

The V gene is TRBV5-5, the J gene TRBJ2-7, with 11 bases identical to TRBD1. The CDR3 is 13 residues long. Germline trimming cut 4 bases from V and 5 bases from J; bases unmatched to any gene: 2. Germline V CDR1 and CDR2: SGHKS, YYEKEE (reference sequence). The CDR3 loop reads CASSPDRGHEQYF. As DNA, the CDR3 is TGTGCCAGCAGCCCGGACAGGGGGCACGAGCAGTACTTC.

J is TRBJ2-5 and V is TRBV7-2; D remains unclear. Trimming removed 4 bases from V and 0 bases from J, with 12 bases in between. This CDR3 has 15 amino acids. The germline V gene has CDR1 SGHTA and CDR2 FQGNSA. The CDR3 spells CASSSGWAYQETQYF. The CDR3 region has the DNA TGTGCCAGCAGCTCAGGTTGGGCGTACCAAGAGACCCAGTACTTC.

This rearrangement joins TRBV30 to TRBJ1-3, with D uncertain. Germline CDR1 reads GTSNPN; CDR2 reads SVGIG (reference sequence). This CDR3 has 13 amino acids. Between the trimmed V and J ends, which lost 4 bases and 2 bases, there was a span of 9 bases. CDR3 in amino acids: CAWITGTGNTIYF. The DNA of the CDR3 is TGTGCCTGGATAACCGGGACTGGAAACACCATATATTTT.

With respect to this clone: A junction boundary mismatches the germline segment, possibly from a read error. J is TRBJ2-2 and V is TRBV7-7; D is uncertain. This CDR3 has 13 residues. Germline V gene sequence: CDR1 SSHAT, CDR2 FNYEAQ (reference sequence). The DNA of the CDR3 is TGTGCTAGCAGCTTAGCACAAACCGGGGAGCTGTTTTTT. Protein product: CASSLAQTGELFF.

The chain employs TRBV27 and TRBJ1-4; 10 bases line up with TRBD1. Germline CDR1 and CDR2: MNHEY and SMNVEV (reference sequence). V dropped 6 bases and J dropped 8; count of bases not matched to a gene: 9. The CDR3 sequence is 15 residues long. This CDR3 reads CASSLAGTGAEKLFF. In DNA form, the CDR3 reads TGTGCCAGCAGCTTGGCCGGGACAGGGGCCGAAAAACTGTTTTTT.

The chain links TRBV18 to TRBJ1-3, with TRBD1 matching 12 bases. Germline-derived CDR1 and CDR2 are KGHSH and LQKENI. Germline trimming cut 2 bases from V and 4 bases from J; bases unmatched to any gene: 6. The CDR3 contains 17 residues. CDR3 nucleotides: TGTGCCAGCTCACCATTGGGACAGGGGGCGCAAGGAAACACCATATATTTT. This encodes CASSPLGQGAQGNTIYF. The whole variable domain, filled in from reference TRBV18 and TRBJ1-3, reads NAGVMQNPRHLVRRRGQEARLRCSPMKGHSHVYWYRQLPEEGLKFMVYLQKENIIDESGMPKERFSAEFPKEGPSILRIQQVVRGDSAAYFCASSPLGQGAQGNTIYFGEGSWLTVV.

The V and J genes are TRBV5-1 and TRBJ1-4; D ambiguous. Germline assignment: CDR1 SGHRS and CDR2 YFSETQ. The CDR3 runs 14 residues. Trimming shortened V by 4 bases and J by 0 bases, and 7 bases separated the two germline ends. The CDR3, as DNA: TGCGCCAGCAGCAAGGGAGCAACTAATGAAAAACTGTTTTTT. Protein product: CASSKGATNEKLFF.